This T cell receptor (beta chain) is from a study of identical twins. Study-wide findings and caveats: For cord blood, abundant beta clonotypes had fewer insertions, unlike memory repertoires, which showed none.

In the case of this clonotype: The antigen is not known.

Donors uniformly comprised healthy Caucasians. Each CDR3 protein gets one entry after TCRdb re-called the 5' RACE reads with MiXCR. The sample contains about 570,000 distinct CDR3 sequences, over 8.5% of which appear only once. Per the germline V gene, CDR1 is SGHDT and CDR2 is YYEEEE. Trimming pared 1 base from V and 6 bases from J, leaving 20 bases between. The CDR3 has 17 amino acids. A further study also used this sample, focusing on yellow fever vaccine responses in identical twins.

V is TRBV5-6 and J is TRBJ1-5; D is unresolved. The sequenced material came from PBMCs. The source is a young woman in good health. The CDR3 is CASSLTSISAAVQPQHF. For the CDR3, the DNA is TGTGCCAGCAGCTTGACCTCTATCTCTGCGGCTGTTCAGCCCCAGCATTTT. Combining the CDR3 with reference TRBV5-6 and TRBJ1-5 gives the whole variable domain DAGVTQSPTHLIKTRGQQVTLRCSPKSGHDTVSWYQQALGQGPQFIFQYYEEEERQRGNFPDRFSGHQFPNYSSELNVNALLLGDSALYLCASSLTSISAAVQPQHFGDGTRLSIL.